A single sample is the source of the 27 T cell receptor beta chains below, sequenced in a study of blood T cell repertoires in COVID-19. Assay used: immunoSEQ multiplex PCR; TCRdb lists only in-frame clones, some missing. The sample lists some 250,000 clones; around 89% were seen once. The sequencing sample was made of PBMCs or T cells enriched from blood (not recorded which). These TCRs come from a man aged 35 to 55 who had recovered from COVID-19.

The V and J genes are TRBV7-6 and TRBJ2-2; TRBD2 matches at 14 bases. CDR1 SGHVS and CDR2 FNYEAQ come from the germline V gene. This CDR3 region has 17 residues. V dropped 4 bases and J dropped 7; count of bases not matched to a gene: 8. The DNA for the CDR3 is TGTGCCAGCAGCTCAATGGGACTAGCGGGAGTTAACGGGGAGCTGTTTTTT. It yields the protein CASSSMGLAGVNGELFF.

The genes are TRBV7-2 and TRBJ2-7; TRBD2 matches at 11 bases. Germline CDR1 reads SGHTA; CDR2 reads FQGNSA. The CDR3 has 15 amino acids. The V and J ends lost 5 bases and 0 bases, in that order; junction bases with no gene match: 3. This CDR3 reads CASSLLAGDSYEQYF. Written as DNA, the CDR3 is TGTGCCAGCAGCCTACTAGCGGGAGACTCCTACGAGCAGTACTTC.

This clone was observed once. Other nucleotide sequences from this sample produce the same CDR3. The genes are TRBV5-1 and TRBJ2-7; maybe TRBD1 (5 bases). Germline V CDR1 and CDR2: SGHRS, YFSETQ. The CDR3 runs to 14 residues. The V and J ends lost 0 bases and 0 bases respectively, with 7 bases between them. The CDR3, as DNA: TGCGCCAGCAGCTTGGGACAGAGCTCCTACGAGCAGTACTTC. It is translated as CASSLGQSSYEQYF.

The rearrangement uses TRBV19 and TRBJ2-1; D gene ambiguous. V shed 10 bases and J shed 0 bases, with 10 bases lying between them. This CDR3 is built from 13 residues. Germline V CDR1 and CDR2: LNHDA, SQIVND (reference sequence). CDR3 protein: CATADSSYNEQFF. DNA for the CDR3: TGTGCCACCGCGGATAGCTCCTACAATGAGCAGTTCTTC.

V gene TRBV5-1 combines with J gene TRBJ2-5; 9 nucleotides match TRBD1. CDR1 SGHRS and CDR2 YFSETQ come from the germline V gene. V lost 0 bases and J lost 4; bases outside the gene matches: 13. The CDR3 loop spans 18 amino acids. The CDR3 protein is CASSLALQGAPGGETQYF. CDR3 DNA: TGCGCCAGCAGCTTGGCCTTACAGGGGGCACCTGGCGGAGAGACCCAGTACTTC.

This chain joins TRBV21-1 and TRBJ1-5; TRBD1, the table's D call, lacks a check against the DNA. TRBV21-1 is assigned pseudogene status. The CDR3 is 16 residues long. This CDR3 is CAITGESGYSNQPQHF. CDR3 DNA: TGTGCTATTACAGGGGAGTCGGGGTATAGCAATCAGCCCCAGCATTTT.

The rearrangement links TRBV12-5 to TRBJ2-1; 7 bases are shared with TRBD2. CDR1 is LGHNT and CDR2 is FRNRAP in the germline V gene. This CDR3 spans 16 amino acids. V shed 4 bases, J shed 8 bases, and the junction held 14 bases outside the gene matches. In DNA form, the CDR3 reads TGTGCTAGTGGTTGGGAGCGGGCCGGGGGGAGGGATGAGCAGTTCTTC. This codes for CASGWERAGGRDEQFF.

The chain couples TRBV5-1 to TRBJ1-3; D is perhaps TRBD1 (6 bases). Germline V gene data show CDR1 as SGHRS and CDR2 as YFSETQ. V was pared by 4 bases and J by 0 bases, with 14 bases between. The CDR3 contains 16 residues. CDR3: CASSPRTDPSGNTIYF. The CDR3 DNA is TGCGCCAGCAGCCCACGGACAGACCCCTCTGGAAACACCATATATTTT.

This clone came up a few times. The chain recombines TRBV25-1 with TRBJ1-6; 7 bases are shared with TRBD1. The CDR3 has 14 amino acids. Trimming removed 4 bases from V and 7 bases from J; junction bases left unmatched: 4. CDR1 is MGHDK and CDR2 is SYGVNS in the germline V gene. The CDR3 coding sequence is TGTGCCAGCAGTGGAGCAGGGGGAAATTCACCCCTCCACTTT. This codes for CASSGAGGNSPLHF. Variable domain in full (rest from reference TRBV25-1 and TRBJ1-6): EADIYQTPRYLVIGTGKKITLECSQTMGHDKMYWYQQDPGMELHLIHYSYGVNSTEKGDLSSESTVSRIRTEHFPLTLESARPSHTSQYLCASSGAGGNSPLHFGNGTRLTVT.

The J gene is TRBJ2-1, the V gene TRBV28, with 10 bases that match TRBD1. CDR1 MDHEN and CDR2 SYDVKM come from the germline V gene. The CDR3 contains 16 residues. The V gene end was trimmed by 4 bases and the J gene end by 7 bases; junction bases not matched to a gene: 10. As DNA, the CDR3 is TGTGCCAGCAGTTCCTCCGGGACAGGGGTTTTTAATGAGCAGTTCTTC. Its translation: CASSSSGTGVFNEQFF.

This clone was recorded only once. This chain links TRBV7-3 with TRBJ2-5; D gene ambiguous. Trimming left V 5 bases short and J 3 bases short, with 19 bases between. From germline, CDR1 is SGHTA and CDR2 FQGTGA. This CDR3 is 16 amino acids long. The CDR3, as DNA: TGTGCCAGCAGCCAAGGTGGAAGAAGAGGAGAAGAGACCCAGTACTTC. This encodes CASSQGGRRGEETQYF. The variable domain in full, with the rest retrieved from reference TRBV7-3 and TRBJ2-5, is GAGVSQTPSNKVTEKGKYVELRCDPISGHTALYWYRQSLGQGPEFLIYFQGTGAADDSGLPNDRFFAVRPEGSVSTLKIQRTERGDSAVYLCASSQGGRRGEETQYFGPGTRLLVL.

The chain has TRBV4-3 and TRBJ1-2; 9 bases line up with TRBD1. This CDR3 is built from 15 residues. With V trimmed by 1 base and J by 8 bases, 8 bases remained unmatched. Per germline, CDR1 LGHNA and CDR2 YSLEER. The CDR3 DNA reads TGCGCCAGCAGCCAAGTAGGGACAGGGAATCTGGGCTACACCTTC. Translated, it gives CASSQVGTGNLGYTF.

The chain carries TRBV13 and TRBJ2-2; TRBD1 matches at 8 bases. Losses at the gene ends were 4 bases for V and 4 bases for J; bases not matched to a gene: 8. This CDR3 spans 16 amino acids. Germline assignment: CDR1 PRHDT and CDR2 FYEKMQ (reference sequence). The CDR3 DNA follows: TGTGCCAGCAGCTCCGGGACAGGAGAGATCACCGGGGAGCTGTTTTTT. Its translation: CASSSGTGEITGELFF.

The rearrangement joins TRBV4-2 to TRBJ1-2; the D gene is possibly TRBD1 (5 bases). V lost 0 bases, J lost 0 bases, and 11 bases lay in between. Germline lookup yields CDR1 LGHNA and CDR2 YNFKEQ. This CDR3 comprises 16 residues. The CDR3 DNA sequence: TGTGCCAGCAGCCAAGAGGGGAGGGGAGCTAACTATGGCTACACCTTC. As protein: CASSQEGRGANYGYTF.

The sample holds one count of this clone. In DNA, the CDR3 is TGTGCCAGTAGTAAGCAGGCCACGACGAACACCGGGGAGCTGTTTTTT. Residues: CASSKQATTNTGELFF. The chain carries TRBV19 and TRBJ2-2; D is undetermined. Germline V gene lookup returns CDR1 LNHDA and CDR2 SQIVND (reference sequence). The CDR3 spans 16 residues. V was shortened by 4 bases and J by 0 bases, with 12 bases between the two germline ends.

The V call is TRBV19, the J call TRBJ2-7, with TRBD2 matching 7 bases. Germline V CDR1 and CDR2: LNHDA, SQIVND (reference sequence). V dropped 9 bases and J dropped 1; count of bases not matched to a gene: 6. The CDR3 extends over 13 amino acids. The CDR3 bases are TGTGCCAGCCGGGACTATATTTCCTACGAGCAGTACTTC. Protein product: CASRDYISYEQYF.

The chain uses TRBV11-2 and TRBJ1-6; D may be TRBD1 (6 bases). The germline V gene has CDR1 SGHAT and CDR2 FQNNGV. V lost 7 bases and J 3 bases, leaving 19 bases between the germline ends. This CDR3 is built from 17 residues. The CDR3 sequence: CASNVLDSRLYNSPLHF. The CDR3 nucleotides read TGTGCCAGCAACGTCCTGGACAGTAGACTCTATAATTCACCCCTCCACTTT. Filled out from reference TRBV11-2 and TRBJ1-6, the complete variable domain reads EAGVAQSPRYKIIEKRQSVAFWCNPISGHATLYWYQQILGQGPKLLIQFQNNGVVDDSQLPKDRFSAERLKGVDSTLKIQPAKLEDSAVYLCASNVLDSRLYNSPLHFGNGTRLTVT.

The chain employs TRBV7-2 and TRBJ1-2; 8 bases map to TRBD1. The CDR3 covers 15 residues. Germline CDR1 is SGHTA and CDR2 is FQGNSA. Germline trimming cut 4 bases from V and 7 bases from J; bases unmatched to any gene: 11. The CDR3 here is CASSSRTGGGGGYTF. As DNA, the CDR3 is TGTGCCAGCAGCTCCCGAACAGGGGGGGGTGGTGGCTACACCTTC.

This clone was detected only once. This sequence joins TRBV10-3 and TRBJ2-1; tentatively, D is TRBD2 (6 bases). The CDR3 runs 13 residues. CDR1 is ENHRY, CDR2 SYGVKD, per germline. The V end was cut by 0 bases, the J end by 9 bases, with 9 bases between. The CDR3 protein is CAISESGSPEQFF. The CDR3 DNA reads TGTGCCATCAGTGAGTCCGGGAGCCCTGAGCAGTTCTTC.

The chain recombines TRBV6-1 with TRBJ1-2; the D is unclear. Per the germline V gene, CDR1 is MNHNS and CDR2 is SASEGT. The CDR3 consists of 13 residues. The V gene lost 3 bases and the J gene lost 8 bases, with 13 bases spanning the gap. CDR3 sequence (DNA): TGTGCCAGCAGTGATCGGGGAAGAGTCGGCTACACCTTC. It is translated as CASSDRGRVGYTF.

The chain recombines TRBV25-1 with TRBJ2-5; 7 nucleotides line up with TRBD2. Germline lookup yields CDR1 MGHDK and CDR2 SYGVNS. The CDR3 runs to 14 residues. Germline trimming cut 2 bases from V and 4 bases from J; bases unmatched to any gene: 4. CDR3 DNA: TGTGCCAGCAGTGAAGGACTAGTCCCAGAGACCCAGTACTTC. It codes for CASSEGLVPETQYF.

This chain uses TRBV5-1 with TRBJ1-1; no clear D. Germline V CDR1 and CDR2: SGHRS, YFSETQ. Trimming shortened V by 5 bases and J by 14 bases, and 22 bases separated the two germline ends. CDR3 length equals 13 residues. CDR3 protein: CASRYLNTEKQFF. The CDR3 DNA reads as TGCGCCAGCAGATACCTAAATACAGAGAAGCAGTTCTTT.

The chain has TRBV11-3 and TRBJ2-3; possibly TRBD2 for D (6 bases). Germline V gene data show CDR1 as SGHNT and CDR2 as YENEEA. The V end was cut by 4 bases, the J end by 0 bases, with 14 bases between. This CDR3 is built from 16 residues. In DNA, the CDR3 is TGTGCCAGCAGCTCGGGGGTCTCCCGGAGCACAGATACGCAGTATTTT. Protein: CASSSGVSRSTDTQYF.

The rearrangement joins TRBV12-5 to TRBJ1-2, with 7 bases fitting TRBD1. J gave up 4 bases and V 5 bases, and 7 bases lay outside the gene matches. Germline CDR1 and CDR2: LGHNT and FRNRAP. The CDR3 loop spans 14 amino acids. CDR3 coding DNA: TGTGCTAGTGGTGCCTCACAGGGGATCTATGGCTACACCTTC. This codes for CASGASQGIYGYTF.

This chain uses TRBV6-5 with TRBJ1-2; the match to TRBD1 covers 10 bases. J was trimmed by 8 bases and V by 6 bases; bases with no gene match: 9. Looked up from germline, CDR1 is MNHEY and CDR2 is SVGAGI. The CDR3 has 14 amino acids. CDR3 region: CASRTGGRAGGYTF. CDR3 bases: TGTGCCAGCAGGACAGGGGGCAGGGCTGGGGGCTACACCTTC.

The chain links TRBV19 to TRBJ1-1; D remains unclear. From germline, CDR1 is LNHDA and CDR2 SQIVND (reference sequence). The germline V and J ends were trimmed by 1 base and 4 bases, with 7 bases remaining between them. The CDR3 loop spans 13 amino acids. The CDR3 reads CASSIASPTEAFF. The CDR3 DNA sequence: TGTGCCAGTAGTATAGCTAGCCCCACTGAAGCTTTCTTT.

The CDR3, as DNA: TGTGCCAGCAAGGTAACAGGGGAGTACTACGAGCAGTACTTC. This gives the protein CASKVTGEYYEQYF. The chain recombines TRBV7-9 with TRBJ2-7; 7 bases match TRBD1. Germline CDR1 and CDR2: SEHNR and FQNEAQ (reference sequence). Unmatched junction bases numbered 9, after V lost 7 bases and J lost 3 bases. The CDR3 spans 14 residues.